This TCR beta chain was identified during a study of a mutant IDH1 vaccine in newly diagnosed glioma. On the study more broadly: Sex distribution of treated patients was around 62% male and about 38% female; mean age was around 40 years. Most patients had radiochemotherapy with temozolomide before enrollment; others had one alone.

Assay: immunoSEQ multiplex PCR; the TCRdb copy retains only in-frame clones and omits some. The data contain roughly 70,000 clones, over 75% of them singletons. Germline values: CDR1 MNHNS, CDR2 SASEGT. V was pared by 6 bases and J by 8 bases, with 10 bases between. The CDR3 has 11 residues. Regarding time point: week 23, last vaccination. A single vaccine dose contained 300 ug of mutant IDH1 20-mer peptide, and topical imiquimod was used with it. This clone was seen only a few times. What it binds is unknown. The material sequenced was PBMCs, taken from a glioma patient whose treatment included an IDH1 peptide vaccine. This sequence originates from a man younger than 30 with glioma. J is TRBJ1-1 and V is TRBV6-1; no clear D. This CDR3 reads CASRKTKEAFF. The CDR3 nucleotides are TGTGCCAGCAGAAAAACCAAAGAAGCTTTCTTT.